The rows below give T cell receptor beta chains drawn from one sample of a study of cytomegalovirus exposure and HLA in healthy donors. Data came from immunoSEQ multiplex PCR; TCRdb stores just in-frame clones and leaves some out. The sample holds more than 200,000 clones, 90% seen once. Sequences were obtained from PBMCs. These receptors were taken from a woman in her twenties or thirties in good health and CMV-seronegative. Each CDR3 is given with its conserved first and last residue. Each record gives: V gene, D gene, J gene, clone size, CDR3 protein, CDR3 DNA. The D gene is left open where the match is weak. Clone sizes are given selectively: once, few, many, or a class where the clone is expanded.

TRBV27	-	TRBJ2-3	-	CASMASTDTQYF	TGTGCCAGCATGGCTAGCACAGATACGCAGTATTTT
TRBV27	TRBD2	TRBJ2-1	-	CASSLSGNAYNEQFF	TGTGCCAGCAGTTTAAGCGGGAACGCCTACAATGAGCAGTTCTTC
TRBV2	TRBD1	TRBJ2-2	-	CASSDRGDRGQGVMYTGELFF	TGTGCCAGCAGTGATCGGGGAGACAGGGGGCAGGGGGTTATGTACACCGGGGAGCTGTTTTTT
TRBV28	TRBD2	TRBJ2-7	-	CASRTSGYEQYF	TGTGCCAGCAGGACTAGCGGGTACGAGCAGTACTTC
TRBV2	TRBD1	TRBJ1-5	-	CASSSQGAGNQPQHF	TGTGCCAGCAGTTCACAGGGGGCGGGCAATCAGCCCCAGCATTTT
TRBV30	TRBD1	TRBJ1-5	-	CAWSPDRDQPQHF	TGTGCCTGGAGCCCGGACAGGGATCAGCCCCAGCATTTT
TRBV28	TRBD2	TRBJ2-7	-	CASSLGMGLASDLIYEEQYF	TGTGCCAGCAGTTTGGGGATGGGACTAGCCAGCGACCTTATCTACGAGGAGCAGTACTTC
TRBV19	-	TRBJ2-1	-	CASRQRYNEQFF	TGTGCCAGCCGACAGCGATACAATGAGCAGTTCTTC
TRBV5-4	-	TRBJ2-1	-	CASSLGTPGRQQFF	TGTGCCAGCAGCTTGGGGACACCGGGACGTCAGCAGTTCTTC
TRBV9	-	TRBJ2-5	-	CASSVGGDYQETQYF	TGTGCCAGCAGCGTAGGGGGGGACTACCAAGAGACCCAGTACTTC
TRBV4-2	-	TRBJ2-1	-	CASSLGNEQFF	TGTGCCAGCAGCCTGGGGAATGAGCAGTTCTTC
TRBV27	-	TRBJ2-1	-	CASSSAPGTPKRYNEQFF	TGTGCCAGCAGTTCGGCCCCCGGGACCCCAAAGCGCTACAATGAGCAGTTCTTC
TRBV20-1	-	TRBJ2-5	-	CSAIREETQYF	TGCAGTGCTATCAGGGAAGAGACCCAGTACTTC
TRBV9	-	TRBJ2-2	-	CVSSFRGSGELFF	TGTGTCAGCAGCTTTAGAGGTTCCGGGGAGCTGTTTTTT
TRBV28	TRBD2	TRBJ2-7	once	CASSASGSYEQYF	TGTGCCAGCAGTGCTAGCGGGAGTTATGAGCAGTACTTC
TRBV19	TRBD1	TRBJ2-5	-	CASSPRDREETQYF	TGTGCCAGTAGTCCAAGGGACAGGGAAGAGACCCAGTACTTC
TRBV9	TRBD2	TRBJ2-7	-	CASSPGGGTSGDYEQYF	TGTGCCAGCAGCCCGGGAGGGGGGACTAGCGGTGACTACGAGCAGTACTTC
TRBV10-3	TRBD1	TRBJ2-1	-	CAIRSGQGYNEQFF	TGTGCCATCAGATCGGGACAGGGATACAATGAGCAGTTCTTC
TRBV25-1	-	TRBJ2-4	-	CASSEFSEETHAKNIQYF	TGTGCCAGCAGTGAATTCTCTGAGGAGACACATGCCAAAAACATTCAGTACTTC
TRBV9	-	TRBJ2-6	-	CASSVQRSGANVLTF	TGTGCCAGCAGCGTTCAACGCTCTGGGGCCAACGTCCTGACTTTC
TRBV7-3	-	TRBJ2-1	-	CASSLNGGDNEQFF	TGTGCCAGCAGCCTCAACGGGGGTGACAATGAGCAGTTCTTC
TRBV4-2	TRBD1	TRBJ1-2	-	CASSQPGTGELGYTF	TGTGCCAGCAGCCAACCTGGGACAGGGGAGTTGGGCTACACCTTC
TRBV7-9	TRBD1	TRBJ2-2	-	CASSPWTGGGTGELFF	TGTGCCAGCAGCCCCTGGACAGGGGGCGGAACCGGGGAGCTGTTTTTT
TRBV29-1	-	TRBJ2-1	-	CSVEEVAGEQFF	TGCAGCGTTGAAGAGGTGGCAGGAGAGCAGTTCTTC
TRBV4-3	-	TRBJ1-3	-	CASSPSVGNTIYF	TGCGCCAGCAGCCCCTCAGTGGGAAACACCATATATTTT
TRBV18	-	TRBJ2-7	-	CASSPPRLYYEQYF	TGTGCCAGCTCACCACCTCGCCTTTACTACGAGCAGTACTTC
TRBV4-3	-	TRBJ2-3	-	CASSQGLAPGTDTQYF	TGCGCCAGCAGCCAGGGTCTAGCGCCAGGCACAGATACGCAGTATTTT
TRBV29-1	TRBD2	TRBJ2-3	-	CSALGLAGPDTQYF	TGCAGCGCCCTCGGACTAGCGGGACCAGATACGCAGTATTTT
TRBV4-3	-	TRBJ1-2	-	CASSQDHSSGNGYTF	TGCGCCAGCAGCCAAGATCATTCGTCAGGGAATGGCTACACCTTC
TRBV5-1	-	TRBJ2-3	-	CASSPPELTDTQYF	TGCGCCAGCAGCCCGCCCGAATTGACAGATACGCAGTATTTT
TRBV11-3	TRBD1	TRBJ2-7	-	CASSLGGSFGTEVAEQYF	TGTGCCAGCAGCTTGGGCGGAAGTTTCGGGACAGAAGTCGCCGAGCAGTACTTC
TRBV28	-	TRBJ1-2	-	CASSSSFGYGYTF	TGTGCCAGCAGTTCCTCCTTCGGTTATGGCTACACCTTC
TRBV25-1	TRBD1	TRBJ2-3	-	CASRQGMRDTQYF	TGTGCCAGCAGACAGGGGATGAGAGATACGCAGTATTTT
TRBV10-3	TRBD1	TRBJ2-7	once	CAISLRDRSYEQYF	TGTGCCATCAGTCTGAGGGACAGGTCCTACGAGCAGTACTTC
TRBV7-8	TRBD2	TRBJ2-3	-	CASSFLSGATDTQYF	TGTGCCAGCAGCTTTCTTAGCGGGGCCACAGATACGCAGTATTTT
TRBV27	-	TRBJ1-2	-	CASSGRAKSNYGYTF	TGTGCCAGCAGTGGCCGGGCAAAGTCTAACTATGGCTACACCTTC
TRBV5-4	-	TRBJ1-2	few	CASSSWDRDGYTF	TGTGCCAGCAGCTCCTGGGACCGAGATGGCTACACCTTC
TRBV2	-	TRBJ2-6	-	CASSETGSGANVLTF	TGTGCCAGCAGTGAAACCGGCTCTGGGGCCAACGTCCTGACTTTC
TRBV5-6	-	TRBJ1-1	-	CASSPSVVQTEAFF	TGTGCCAGCAGCCCCAGTGTAGTACAAACTGAAGCTTTCTTT
TRBV5-1	TRBD2	TRBJ2-2	-	CASSLGLAGAYTGELFF	TGCGCCAGCAGCCTGGGACTAGCGGGAGCTTACACCGGGGAGCTGTTTTTT
TRBV28	-	TRBJ2-3	-	CASSLPLGGGALTDTQYF	TGTGCCAGCAGTTTGCCCCTAGGAGGGGGCGCCCTCACAGATACGCAGTATTTT
TRBV27	-	TRBJ2-7	-	CASSPNSGGRYEQYF	TGTGCCAGCAGTCCTAATTCGGGGGGCAGGTACGAGCAGTACTTC
TRBV29-1	-	TRBJ2-7	-	CSVDRRQKAPYEQYF	TGCAGCGTTGATCGGCGTCAAAAGGCTCCTTACGAGCAGTACTTC
TRBV10-2	TRBD2	TRBJ2-5	-	CASSVYGRATGAQYF	TGCGCCAGCAGTGTTTACGGGAGGGCCACTGGGGCCCAGTACTTC
TRBV28	TRBD1	TRBJ1-4	-	CASRLKSRDRQNEKLFF	TGTGCCAGCAGACTAAAGTCTCGGGACAGGCAGAATGAAAAACTGTTTTTT
TRBV28	-	TRBJ2-3	-	CASSLQTGPDTQYF	TGTGCCAGCAGTTTGCAAACGGGCCCAGATACGCAGTATTTT
TRBV29-1	-	TRBJ2-4	-	CSAWDGLAKNIQYF	TGCAGCGCGTGGGACGGCCTAGCCAAAAACATTCAGTACTTC
TRBV28	-	TRBJ1-1	-	CASSLPGSDTEAFF	TGTGCCAGCAGTTTACCAGGGTCAGACACTGAAGCTTTCTTT
TRBV28	-	TRBJ1-1	-	CASSPIGRAAFF	TGTGCCAGCAGTCCCATTGGCCGGGCAGCTTTCTTT
TRBV14	-	TRBJ2-4	-	CASSSSLATENIQYF	TGTGCCAGCAGTTCATCCCTAGCGACCGAAAACATTCAGTACTTC
TRBV29-1	-	TRBJ2-1	-	CSVIEASVSYNEQFF	TGCAGCGTCATTGAGGCCAGTGTCTCCTACAATGAGCAGTTCTTC
TRBV11-3	-	TRBJ2-3	-	CASSNHRDSSLDTQYF	TGTGCCAGCAGCAACCACCGGGACTCCTCGCTGGATACGCAGTATTTT
TRBV2	-	TRBJ2-7	-	CASSEGGEQYF	TGTGCCAGCAGTGAAGGAGGCGAGCAGTACTTC
TRBV5-6	-	TRBJ2-4	-	CASSGPADVKNIQYF	TGTGCCAGCAGCGGGCCCGCCGACGTCAAAAACATTCAGTACTTC